These 26 T cell receptor beta chains were all obtained from the same sample, sequenced in a study of regulatory T cells in long-lasting Graves disease. Time point specified: persistent/refractory GD, antithyroid drugs over 5 years with positive TRAb. Following extraction of RNA from PBMCs, that RNA was used to make the TCR library. According to the study, TCR beta libraries were built with iRepertoire HTBI primers and CDR3-region Arm-PCR. MiXCR was run by TCRdb on the multiplex PCR reads, yielding one entry per CDR3 protein. Counted here are a few hundred thousand distinct CDR3 sequences, roughly 23% occurring once; the ten biggest clones make up around 15%. Sample: peripheral blood mononuclear cells (PBMCs), taken when the disease was refractory, from a patient treated with antithyroid drugs. All receptors come from a female donor with Graves disease.

The chain couples TRBV15 to TRBJ1-2; 9 nucleotides match TRBD1. The CDR3 runs to 15 residues. After removal of 4 bases from V and 4 bases from J, the junction contained 7 bases not matched to a gene. Germline loops: CDR1 LNHNV, CDR2 YYDKDF (reference sequence). DNA of the CDR3: TGTGCCACCAGCACTGGGACAGGGAACGGCTATGGCTACACCTTC. This sequence encodes CATSTGTGNGYGYTF.

Note on this clonotype: This CDR3 is missing its conserved last phenylalanine or tryptophan, likely due to a read error. This chain joins TRBV12-3 or TRBV12-4 and TRBJ2-1, with TRBD2 matching over 8 bases. With 5 bases clipped from V and 10 bases from J, the junction kept 10 bases outside the gene matches. The CDR3 has 14 residues. Written as DNA, the CDR3 is TGTGCCAGCAGTAAGACTAGCGAGGGCTGGGAGCAGTTCCTC. Residues: CASSKTSEGWEQFL.

The gene calls are TRBV5-5 and TRBJ2-7; TRBD2 agrees at 12 bases. Looked up from germline, CDR1 is SGHKS and CDR2 is YYEKEE (reference sequence). This CDR3 region has 14 residues. V trimming: 6 bases; J trimming: 7 bases; junction bases outside the gene matches: 8. The CDR3 loop reads CASKRLAGEGEQYF. CDR3 nucleotide sequence: TGTGCCAGCAAGAGACTAGCGGGAGAGGGGGAGCAGTACTTC.

This clonotype was seen a handful of times. The chain couples TRBV18 to TRBJ2-7; the D is unclear. The CDR3 length is 13 residues. Trimming cost V 0 bases and J 0 bases, with 3 bases left between them. Germline V gives CDR1 KGHSH, CDR2 LQKENI. The CDR3 loop reads CASSPPFSYEQYF. DNA for the CDR3: TGTGCCAGCTCACCACCCTTCTCCTACGAGCAGTACTTC.

This clonotype was seen only a few times. V usage is TRBV20-1 and J usage is TRBJ2-2; 10 bases align to TRBD2. This CDR3 has 14 amino acids. Germline-derived CDR1 and CDR2 are DFQATT and SNEGSKA (reference sequence). The CDR3 sequence is CTKAGGPNTGELFF. Here the CDR3 DNA reads TGCACAAAAGCGGGAGGGCCGAACACCGGGGAGCTGTTTTTT.

Many counts were recorded for this clonotype. This sequence joins TRBV5-1 and TRBJ2-3; D remains ambiguous. V dropped 2 bases and J dropped 2 bases, with 15 bases sitting between them. Germline CDR1 SGHRS, CDR2 YFSETQ. The CDR3 contains 16 residues. The CDR3 loop is CASSLGGRLVTDTQYF. Here the CDR3 DNA reads TGCGCCAGCAGCTTAGGCGGCAGGCTCGTCACAGATACGCAGTATTTT.

This clonotype occurred many times. The chain has TRBV2 and TRBJ1-2; 9 bases agree with TRBD1. Germline CDR1 is SNHLY and CDR2 is FYNNEI. The CDR3 totals 15 residues. Germline trimming cut 6 bases from V and 1 base from J; bases unmatched to any gene: 6. Written as DNA, the CDR3 is TGTGCCAGCAGGGTACAGGGGGCCCTTAACTATGGCTACACCTTC. Amino acids: CASRVQGALNYGYTF.

This clonotype was counted between two and nine times. The V and J genes are TRBV28 and TRBJ2-7; TRBD1 might be the D (6 bases). The V gene's germline CDR1 is MDHEN and CDR2 SYDVKM. This CDR3 is 14 amino acids long. V was pared by 2 bases and J by 3 bases, with 11 bases between. CDR3 DNA: TGTGCCAGCAGTTTAGGGACACACAACTACGAGCAGTACTTC. This sequence encodes CASSLGTHNYEQYF.

This clonotype came up many times. The rearrangement joins TRBV28 to TRBJ2-7, with a tentative D call TRBD1 (5 bases). V lost 6 bases, J lost 2 bases, and 14 bases lay in between. The V gene's germline CDR1 is MDHEN and CDR2 SYDVKM. The CDR3 runs to 14 residues. The CDR3 DNA sequence: TGTGCCAGCAGGACTCAGGGTTGGGCCTACGAGCAGTACTTC. This sequence encodes CASRTQGWAYEQYF. Filled out from reference TRBV28 and TRBJ2-7, the complete variable domain reads DVKVTQSSRYLVKRTGEKVFLECVQDMDHENMFWYRQDPGLGLRLIYFSYDVKMKEKGDIPEGYSVSREKKERFSLILESASTNQTSMYLCASRTQGWAYEQYFGPGTRLTVT.

This clonotype was observed many times. This sequence joins TRBV3-1 and TRBJ1-1, with TRBD1 as a possible D gene (6 bases). V lost 1 base to trimming and J lost 3 bases, with 6 bases between them. The CDR3 spans 13 residues. The germline gives CDR1 LGHDT, CDR2 YNNKEL (reference sequence). CDR3 in amino acids: CASSQGGHTEAFF. DNA of the CDR3: TGTGCCAGCAGCCAAGGGGGGCACACTGAAGCTTTCTTT.

In this sample, this clonotype turned up many times. The chain uses TRBV7-2 and TRBJ2-7; no clear D gene. The V gene lost 1 base and the J gene lost 2 bases, with 15 bases spanning the gap. Germline V gene data show CDR1 as SGHTA and CDR2 as FQGNSA. CDR3 length: 16 amino acids. CDR3 DNA: TGTGCCAGCAGCTTAGGATCCCCCCTCATGGCCTACGAGCAGTACTTC. Its protein product is CASSLGSPLMAYEQYF.

The chain uses TRBV5-1 and TRBJ2-7, with D possibly being TRBD2 (6 bases). V gave up 0 bases and J gave up 6 bases, with 10 bases separating them. The CDR3 runs 13 residues. The V gene's germline CDR1 is SGHRS and CDR2 YFSETQ. The CDR3 nucleotides read TGCGCCAGCAGCTTGGGGGGAGGACGCGAGCAGTACTTC. Protein: CASSLGGGREQYF.

The V and J genes are TRBV10-3 and TRBJ2-1; TRBD2 matches 9 bases. This CDR3 contains 15 residues. Germline CDR1 is ENHRY and CDR2 is SYGVKD. The V segment lost 10 bases and the J segment 5 bases; nucleotides outside the gene matches: 12. The CDR3 sequence: CATLPGTSSNNEQFF. The CDR3 bases are TGTGCCACGCTACCCGGGACTAGCAGCAACAATGAGCAGTTCTTC.

The chain joins TRBV25-1 to TRBJ2-2; D not resolved. V was cut by 7 bases and J by 1 base, with 7 bases left in between. Germline CDR1 and CDR2: MGHDK and SYGVNS. This CDR3 region has 13 residues. In DNA, the CDR3 is TGTGCCAGCAAGGACCAGAACACCGGGGAGCTGTTTTTT. Amino acid sequence: CASKDQNTGELFF.

This clonotype showed up many times. This rearrangement joins TRBV28 to TRBJ1-3; the D is unclear. Trimming stripped 3 bases from V and 1 base from J, with 7 bases between. CDR1 is MDHEN and CDR2 is SYDVKM in the germline V gene. The CDR3 runs to 14 residues. Here the CDR3 DNA reads TGTGCCAGCAGTTTCCCTGGGTCTGGAAACACCATATATTTT. Translated, it gives CASSFPGSGNTIYF.

This clonotype was counted many times. This chain joins TRBV15 and TRBJ1-2; D ambiguous. CDR1 is LNHNV and CDR2 is YYDKDF in the germline V gene (reference sequence). V was cut by 0 bases and J by 7 bases, with 12 bases left in between. The CDR3 covers 14 residues. CDR3 in DNA: TGTGCCACCAGCAGAGAGAATGGGGTCGGTGGCTACACCTTC. Encoded protein: CATSRENGVGGYTF. Filled out from reference TRBV15 and TRBJ1-2, the complete variable domain reads DAMVIQNPRYQVTQFGKPVTLSCSQTLNHNVMYWYQQKSSQAPKLLFHYYDKDFNNEADTPDNFQSRRPNTSFCFLDIRSPGLGDTAMYLCATSRENGVGGYTFGSGTRLTVV.

The rearrangement joins TRBV5-5 to TRBJ2-2, with TRBD2 identical over 14 bases. Per germline, CDR1 SGHKS and CDR2 YYEKEE (reference sequence). Germline trimming cut 0 bases from V and 6 bases from J; bases unmatched to any gene: 10. This CDR3 region has 19 residues. CDR3 DNA sequence: TGTGCCAGCAGCTTGGTGGGGGGGACTAGCGGGAGTTTTGCCGGGGAGCTGTTTTTT. Translation gives CASSLVGGTSGSFAGELFF.

V and J are TRBV20-1 and TRBJ1-5; TRBD1 matches at 7 bases. The germline V gene has CDR1 DFQATT and CDR2 SNEGSKA (reference sequence). V shed 4 bases, J shed 7 bases, and the junction held 7 bases outside the gene matches. This CDR3 has 13 amino acids. The CDR3 coding sequence is TGCAGTGCTATGACAGGGTTGGGGCAGCCCCAGCATTTT. It codes for CSAMTGLGQPQHF.

This clonotype was counted at least ten times. The chain uses TRBV6-5 and TRBJ1-2; D remains unclear. V was cut by 0 bases and J by 4 bases, with 9 bases left in between. The CDR3 spans 14 residues. Germline values: CDR1 MNHEY, CDR2 SVGAGI. CDR3 sequence: CASSYSFGGYGYTF. The CDR3 DNA sequence: TGTGCCAGCAGTTACTCATTTGGCGGCTATGGCTACACCTTC.

This chain joins TRBV20-1 and TRBJ2-3, with a tentative D call TRBD2 (6 bases). This CDR3 contains 13 residues. V was trimmed by 3 bases and J by 5 bases, leaving 12 bases between them. Germline lookup yields CDR1 DFQATT and CDR2 SNEGSKA (reference sequence). The CDR3 reads CSASPSAGDTQYF. The CDR3 DNA sequence: TGCAGTGCTAGTCCTTCAGCGGGAGATACGCAGTATTTT.

This clonotype was observed at least ten times. The gene calls are TRBV2 and TRBJ1-5; D is unclear. The germline gives CDR1 SNHLY, CDR2 FYNNEI. The germline V and J ends were trimmed by 7 bases and 0 bases, with 13 bases remaining between them. The CDR3 sequence is 15 residues long. CDR3 sequence: CASTEEGVSNQPQHF. The CDR3 region has the DNA TGTGCCAGCACCGAAGAAGGAGTTAGCAATCAGCCCCAGCATTTT.

The genes are TRBV3-1 and TRBJ2-3; TRBD2 matches at 10 bases. The CDR3 is 15 residues long. Germline lookup yields CDR1 LGHDT and CDR2 YNNKEL (reference sequence). V shed 4 bases, J shed 12 bases, and the junction held 13 bases outside the gene matches. CDR3 bases: TGTGCCAGCAGCCTCGACATGAGCGGGAGGGCCGTTCAGTATTTT. It specifies CASSLDMSGRAVQYF.

This chain connects TRBV20-1 to TRBJ2-5; no clear D gene. CDR1 is DFQATT and CDR2 is SNEGSKA in the germline V gene (reference sequence). This CDR3 comprises 14 residues. Deletions cut 0 bases from V and 2 bases from J, with 10 bases between. The CDR3 is CSARDHEWQETQYF. The CDR3 region has the DNA TGCAGTGCTAGAGATCACGAGTGGCAAGAGACCCAGTACTTC.

In this sample, this clonotype turned up a few times. This chain uses TRBV28 with TRBJ2-5; weak D call: TRBD2 (6 bases). Trimming took 4 bases from V and 7 from J, leaving 25 bases between them. There are 17 residues in the CDR3. Per germline, CDR1 MDHEN and CDR2 SYDVKM. This chain's CDR3 is CASSYLAGTLSKGTQYF. DNA of the CDR3: TGTGCCAGCAGTTACCTCGCGGGGACCCTAAGTAAGGGGACCCAGTACTTC.

Turning to this clonotype: An end of the junction does not agree with germline; a read error may underlie this. V usage is TRBV6-1 and J usage is TRBJ1-4, with a possible D match to TRBD1 (6 bases). CDR1 and CDR2 (germline): MNHNS, SASEGT. CDR3 size: 15 residues. This CDR3 is CASSRTGNSNEKLVF. The CDR3 coding sequence is TGTGCCAGCAGTAGAACAGGGAATAGTAATGAAAAACTGGTTTTT.

This clonotype was seen more than once but under ten times. The chain combines TRBV5-1 with TRBJ1-2, with D perhaps matching TRBD1 (6 bases). The germline V gene has CDR1 SGHRS and CDR2 YFSETQ. CDR3 length: 17 residues. Trimming left V 4 bases short and J 6 bases short, with 25 bases between. CDR3: CASSHNSPGLGGNGYTF. As DNA, the CDR3 is TGCGCCAGCAGCCATAATTCGCCGGGTCTAGGGGGGAATGGCTACACCTTC.